The 6 T cell receptor beta chains listed next were all sequenced from one sample in a study of spatial heterogeneity in lung cancer. TCRdb called the 5' RACE reads again in MiXCR, with one record for every CDR3 protein. The sample includes roughly 91,000 distinct CDR3 sequences, more than 15% seen only once; the top ten take about 6.6%. Stated time point: sample taken at primary tumor resection. Whole RNA, which was extracted from tumor, nontumor lung tissue or frozen PBMC, was sequenced without any cell sorting. The source was PBMCs, collected at surgery. All receptors come from a male donor with early-stage non-small cell lung cancer.

Only one count was recorded for this clonotype. A much larger clone lies a single base off, so this may be a read error. The rearrangement joins TRBV7-2 to TRBJ1-3; perhaps TRBD1 as D (5 bases). Trimming shortened V by 7 bases and J by 0 bases, and 16 bases separated the two germline ends. The CDR3 has 16 amino acids. The germline V gene encodes CDR1 SGHTA and CDR2 FQGNSA. The CDR3 loop is CASTTGRGNSGNTIYF. CDR3 nucleotides: TGTGCCAGCACCACGGGACGTGGCAACTCTGGAAACACCATATATTTT.

The chain uses TRBV9 and TRBJ2-5, with D possibly called TRBD1 or TRBD2 (5 bases each). Per the germline V gene, CDR1 is SGDLS and CDR2 is YYNGEE. Trimming removed 0 bases at V and 5 bases at J, with 11 bases between. The CDR3 is 14 residues long. CDR3 sequence: CASSVGGVLETQYF. DNA for the CDR3: TGTGCCAGCAGCGTAGGAGGGGTGTTGGAGACCCAGTACTTC.

This clonotype occurred a few times. The chain is built from TRBV20-1 and TRBJ2-7; no clear D. Trimming pared 6 bases from V and 6 bases from J, leaving 12 bases between. This CDR3 is built from 11 residues. Germline V CDR1 and CDR2: DFQATT, SNEGSKA (reference sequence). The DNA for the CDR3 is TGCAGTGCGCAAGGACGTGTCGAGCAGTACTTC. Translated, it gives CSAQGRVEQYF.

The V call is TRBV11-1, the J call TRBJ1-1, with TRBD1 matching 7 bases. In germline, CDR1 is SGHAT, CDR2 FQDESV (reference sequence). Unmatched junction bases numbered 11, after V lost 5 bases and J lost 5 bases. CDR3 length: 15 amino acids. The CDR3 coding sequence is TGTGCCAGCAGCCACCTCCGGGACAGACGGACTGAAGCTTTCTTT. It encodes CASSHLRDRRTEAFF.

This clonotype was found many times. J is TRBJ2-2 and V is TRBV20-1, with D uncertain. The CDR3 is 13 amino acids. Germline V lookup: CDR1 DFQATT, CDR2 SNEGSKA (reference sequence). The germline V and J ends were trimmed by 1 base and 1 base, with 4 bases remaining between them. The CDR3 DNA follows: TGCAGTGCTAGAGTGCGGAACACCGGGGAGCTGTTTTTT. It translates to CSARVRNTGELFF.

The chain is built from TRBV3-1 and TRBJ1-1, with D perhaps matching TRBD1 (6 bases). V lost 2 bases and J 3 bases, leaving 10 bases between the germline ends. The CDR3 sequence is 14 residues long. The germline V gene has CDR1 LGHDT and CDR2 YNNKEL (reference sequence). The CDR3 nucleotides read TGTGCCAGCAGCCAAATAACAGGGCACACTGAAGCTTTCTTT. Protein product: CASSQITGHTEAFF.